This T cell receptor beta chain was documented in a study of tumor-infiltrating lymphocytes in localized non-small cell lung cancer. The CDR3 is 13 residues long. CDR1 MDHEN and CDR2 SYDVKM come from the germline V gene. V shed 5 bases and J shed 5 bases, with 12 bases lying between them. Repertoires were generated with immunoSEQ multiplex PCR, while TCRdb's copy carries only in-frame clones and drops some. The repertoire holds about 8,900 clones, with 65% to 70% as singletons. This sequence originates from a human donor with non-small cell lung cancer. The sample comprised uninvolved lung tissue not adjacent to the tumor. This rearrangement joins TRBV28 to TRBJ1-2, with D perhaps matching TRBD1 (5 bases). The CDR3 is CASSTAGRYGYTF. In DNA, the CDR3 is TGTGCCAGCAGTACTGCAGGGAGGTATGGCTACACCTTC.